The 25 T cell receptor beta chains listed next were all sequenced from one sample in a study of OX40 agonist ivuxolimab in advanced cancers. Profiling relied on immunoSEQ multiplex PCR, and the TCRdb table lists in-frame clones only, not all of them. The sample carries around 60,000 clones, roughly 84% recorded once. This specimen was CD4+ or CD8+ T cells sorted from blood, taken in a trial of the OX40 agonist ivuxolimab. The receptors shown here come from an adult with an advanced solid tumor such as melanoma, head and neck, liver or kidney cancer.

Sample share makes this clone medium-sized. This rearrangement joins TRBV7-9 to TRBJ2-7; 10 bases are shared with TRBD1. The CDR3 contains 13 residues. Germline loops: CDR1 SEHNR, CDR2 FQNEAQ (reference sequence). Trimming removed 6 bases from V and 5 bases from J; junction bases left unmatched: 4. In DNA, the CDR3 is TGTGCCAGCAGACGTGGACAGGGGGACGAGCAGTACTTC. This sequence encodes CASRRGQGDEQYF.

V is TRBV7-8 and J is TRBJ2-1, with TRBD1 identical over 11 bases. This CDR3 is 15 amino acids long. Germline CDR1 SGHVS, CDR2 FQNEAQ. V lost 6 bases, J lost 6 bases, and 7 bases stayed unmatched. Here the CDR3 DNA reads TGTGCCAGCAGGCCTCCGGGACAGGGGGGCAATGAGCAGTTCTTC. It translates to CASRPPGQGGNEQFF. Using reference TRBV7-8 and TRBJ2-1 for the parts outside the CDR3, the full variable domain is GAGVSQSPRYKVAKRGQDVALRCDPISGHVSLFWYQQALGQGPEFLTYFQNEAQLDKSGLPSDRFFAERPEGSVSTLKIQRTQQEDSAVYLCASRPPGQGGNEQFFGPGTRLTVL.

This clone was detected only a few times. The chain has TRBV2 and TRBJ1-5, with D perhaps matching TRBD1 (6 bases). Germline V lookup: CDR1 SNHLY, CDR2 FYNNEI. V was shortened by 4 bases and J by 1 base, with 8 bases between the two germline ends. The CDR3 has 14 residues. The CDR3 region has the DNA TGTGCCAGCAGTGCAGGGGAGAGCAATCAGCCCCAGCATTTT. The encoded protein is CASSAGESNQPQHF.

The chain combines TRBV7-3 with TRBJ2-7; 14 nucleotides match TRBD2. Germline CDR1 is SGHTA and CDR2 is FQGTGA. V shed 5 bases, J shed 4 bases, and the junction held 10 bases outside the gene matches. The CDR3 covers 17 residues. CDR3 in DNA: TGTGCCAGCAGCGCCGCCGGGACTAGCGGGAGTTTATACGAGCAGTACTTC. Translated: CASSAAGTSGSLYEQYF.

The chain is built from TRBV29-1 and TRBJ1-4; 8 bases match TRBD1. Germline values: CDR1 SQVTM, CDR2 ANQGSEA. J lost 4 bases, V lost 6 bases, and 4 bases had no gene match. The CDR3 runs to 13 residues. CDR3 coding DNA: TGCAGCGTGCCGGGACAGGATAATGAAAAACTGTTTTTT. It specifies CSVPGQDNEKLFF.

The chain couples TRBV27 to TRBJ1-4, with D maybe TRBD1 (5 bases). The germline V gene has CDR1 MNHEY and CDR2 SMNVEV (reference sequence). V was shortened by 8 bases and J by 1 base, with 20 bases between the two germline ends. The CDR3 covers 17 residues. The CDR3 spells CASCRRYPGETNEKLFF. CDR3 DNA: TGTGCCAGCTGCCGTAGGTACCCGGGGGAAACTAATGAAAAACTGTTTTTT.

This clone occurred a few times. The rearrangement links TRBV6-1 to TRBJ1-1; D is unclear. Germline assignment: CDR1 MNHNS and CDR2 SASEGT. The CDR3 is made up of 13 amino acids. Trimming shortened V by 1 base and J by 1 base, and 4 bases separated the two germline ends. CDR3 in DNA: TGTGCCAGCAGTGAAGACCCGAACACTGAAGCTTTCTTT. Its protein is CASSEDPNTEAFF.

V is TRBV28 and J is TRBJ2-3; D is possibly TRBD1 or TRBD2 (5 bases each). Per germline, CDR1 MDHEN and CDR2 SYDVKM. V lost 2 bases to trimming and J lost 0 bases, with 15 bases between them. CDR3 length: 17 residues. The CDR3 nucleotides read TGTGCCAGCAGTTTACCGGTCCGGGGCATAAGCACAGATACGCAGTATTTT. Its protein product is CASSLPVRGISTDTQYF. The whole variable domain, remainder taken from reference TRBV28 and TRBJ2-3, is DVKVTQSSRYLVKRTGEKVFLECVQDMDHENMFWYRQDPGLGLRLIYFSYDVKMKEKGDIPEGYSVSREKKERFSLILESASTNQTSMYLCASSLPVRGISTDTQYFGPGTRLTVL.

This rearrangement joins TRBV7-2 to TRBJ1-4; 7 bases are shared with TRBD1. V lost 8 bases and J lost 6; bases outside the gene matches: 9. The CDR3 is made up of 14 amino acids. CDR1 and CDR2 from the germline V gene are SGHTA and FQGNSA. The CDR3 nucleotides are TGTGCCAGCGGGGGCCAGGGGGGCGATGAAAAACTGTTTTTT. The encoded protein is CASGGQGGDEKLFF.

The gene calls are TRBV5-1 and TRBJ2-2; 9 bases fit TRBD2. CDR3 length equals 17 residues. The V and J ends lost 1 base and 0 bases, in that order; junction bases with no gene match: 4. Looked up from germline, CDR1 is SGHRS and CDR2 is YFSETQ. CDR3 amino acids: CASSLRTSGSNTGELFF. CDR3 nucleotides: TGCGCCAGCAGCTTGCGAACTAGCGGGTCGAACACCGGGGAGCTGTTTTTT.

This chain uses TRBV11-2 with TRBJ2-2; D is ambiguous. The germline V gene encodes CDR1 SGHAT and CDR2 FQNNGV. The CDR3 consists of 16 residues. V shed 5 bases and J shed 3 bases, with 16 bases lying between them. The CDR3 spells CASSQSLGSYTGELFF. Here the CDR3 DNA reads TGTGCCAGCAGCCAGTCACTCGGCTCCTACACCGGGGAGCTGTTTTTT.

The sample holds a few counts of this clone. The chain has TRBV2 and TRBJ2-5; possible D gene TRBD1, 5 bases. From germline, CDR1 is SNHLY and CDR2 FYNNEI. The CDR3 has 13 residues. Trimming removed 7 bases from V and 0 bases from J, with 9 bases in between. CDR3 nucleotides: TGTGCCAGCATGACGGACAACCAAGAGACCCAGTACTTC. Amino acids: CASMTDNQETQYF.

This clone was detected a few times. The chain links TRBV6-1 to TRBJ2-1, with 9 bases lining up with TRBD2. V gave up 6 bases and J gave up 9 bases; unmatched junction bases: 6. Per the germline V gene, CDR1 is MNHNS and CDR2 is SASEGT. The CDR3 has 13 residues. CDR3 sequence reads: CASSEETSGEQFF. The CDR3 DNA sequence: TGTGCCAGCAGCGAGGAGACTAGCGGTGAGCAGTTCTTC.

The CDR3 is CASSPDRGNTEAFF. The DNA for the CDR3 is TGCGCCAGCAGCCCCGACAGAGGAAACACTGAAGCTTTCTTT. V usage is TRBV5-1 and J usage is TRBJ1-1; the D gene is possibly TRBD1 (5 bases). Germline V gives CDR1 SGHRS, CDR2 YFSETQ. The germline V and J ends were trimmed by 4 bases and 2 bases, with 12 bases remaining between them. The CDR3 consists of 14 residues.

The chain has TRBV7-2 and TRBJ2-1; unclear D gene. This CDR3 contains 16 residues. Trimming pared 0 bases from V and 8 bases from J, leaving 17 bases between. Germline V CDR1 and CDR2: SGHTA, FQGNSA. CDR3 nucleotide sequence: TGTGCCAGCAGCTTAGCGGGTGGAGCCGCAGGCGATGAGCAGTTCTTC. Translating it yields CASSLAGGAAGDEQFF.

The chain couples TRBV4-3 to TRBJ1-2; 9 bases align to TRBD1. V was clipped by 3 bases and J by 3 bases; unmatched bases: 8. The CDR3 loop spans 16 amino acids. CDR1 and CDR2 from the germline V gene are LGHNA and YSLEER. The CDR3 DNA reads TGCGCCAGCAGCCACCTCGGGACAGGGAACGACTATGGCTACACCTTC. Translated, it gives CASSHLGTGNDYGYTF.

The chain has TRBV4-2 and TRBJ2-7; 14 bases fit TRBD2. J lost 7 bases, V lost 3 bases, and 5 bases had no gene match. The germline V gene has CDR1 LGHNA and CDR2 YNFKEQ. The CDR3 totals 15 residues. The CDR3, as DNA: TGTGCCAGCAGCCAGACCGGGACTAGCGGGAGAGAGCAGTACTTC. This gives the protein CASSQTGTSGREQYF.

The chain is built from TRBV28 and TRBJ1-5; D is uncertain. The V end was cut by 3 bases, the J end by 1 base, with 10 bases between. CDR3 length equals 15 residues. Germline-derived CDR1 and CDR2 are MDHEN and SYDVKM. The CDR3 is CASSFPPQSNQPQHF. DNA for the CDR3: TGTGCCAGCAGTTTTCCCCCACAGAGCAATCAGCCCCAGCATTTT.

The J gene is TRBJ1-6, the V gene TRBV2, with D unresolved. Germline CDR1 is SNHLY and CDR2 is FYNNEI. CDR3 size: 13 residues. V was clipped by 4 bases and J by 10 bases, with 11 bases between them. The CDR3 nucleotides read TGTGCCAGCAGTGTAGAGGGTCCATCACCCCTCCACTTT. Translated: CASSVEGPSPLHF.

The genes are TRBV7-3 and TRBJ1-3, with D perhaps TRBD1 (5 bases). CDR3 length: 15 amino acids. V lost 5 bases and J 1 base, leaving 12 bases between the germline ends. The germline CDR1 and CDR2 sequences are SGHTA and FQGTGA. The CDR3 protein is CASSPGTASGNTIYF. In DNA, the CDR3 is TGTGCCAGCAGCCCTGGGACGGCGTCTGGAAACACCATATATTTT. The full variable domain, completed using reference TRBV7-3 and TRBJ1-3, is GAGVSQTPSNKVTEKGKYVELRCDPISGHTALYWYRQSLGQGPEFLIYFQGTGAADDSGLPNDRFFAVRPEGSVSTLKIQRTERGDSAVYLCASSPGTASGNTIYFGEGSWLTVV.

In DNA, the CDR3 is TGTGCCAGCTCACCTTCCACTCGCGAGCAGTACTTC. It yields the protein CASSPSTREQYF. The chain couples TRBV18 to TRBJ2-7, with D uncertain. The length of the CDR3 is 12 residues. The germline V and J ends were trimmed by 3 bases and 6 bases, with 9 bases remaining between them. Germline CDR1 is KGHSH and CDR2 is LQKENI.

The chain carries TRBV5-8 and TRBJ2-5; 8 bases line up with TRBD2. CDR1 is SGHTS, CDR2 YDEGEE, per germline. The CDR3 runs 14 residues. V trimming: 2 bases; J trimming: 5 bases; junction bases outside the gene matches: 5. The CDR3 loop reads CASSLGASGETQYF. Written as DNA, the CDR3 is TGTGCCAGCAGCTTAGGGGCTAGCGGGGAGACCCAGTACTTC.

The rearrangement uses TRBV7-3 and TRBJ2-7; 7 positions match TRBD1. CDR1 is SGHTA and CDR2 is FQGTGA in the germline V gene. The CDR3 is made up of 14 amino acids. The trim removed 5 bases at V and 4 bases at J, leaving 8 bases unmatched. CDR3: CASSPTGTAYEQYF. As DNA, the CDR3 is TGTGCCAGCAGCCCTACCGGGACAGCTTACGAGCAGTACTTC. The full variable domain, rest sourced from reference TRBV7-3 and TRBJ2-7, is GAGVSQTPSNKVTEKGKYVELRCDPISGHTALYWYRQSLGQGPEFLIYFQGTGAADDSGLPNDRFFAVRPEGSVSTLKIQRTERGDSAVYLCASSPTGTAYEQYFGPGTRLTVT.

The V and J genes are TRBV10-2 and TRBJ2-2; D is uncertain. The CDR3 is 14 residues long. The V gene lost 7 bases and the J gene lost 4 bases, with 13 bases spanning the gap. Germline V gives CDR1 WSHSY, CDR2 SAAADI. DNA of the CDR3: TGCGCCAGCAAAAGCAACCGGAGCACCGGGGAGCTGTTTTTT. Its translation is CASKSNRSTGELFF.

The chain recombines TRBV4-2 with TRBJ2-7; D is possibly TRBD1 or TRBD2 (5 bases each). Germline-derived CDR1 and CDR2 are LGHNA and YNFKEQ. The CDR3 spans 15 residues. Trimming pared 4 bases from V and 2 bases from J, leaving 15 bases between. As DNA, the CDR3 is TGTGCCAGCAGCCCCCCGGGGCAGCTTGCCTACGAGCAGTACTTC. It yields the protein CASSPPGQLAYEQYF.